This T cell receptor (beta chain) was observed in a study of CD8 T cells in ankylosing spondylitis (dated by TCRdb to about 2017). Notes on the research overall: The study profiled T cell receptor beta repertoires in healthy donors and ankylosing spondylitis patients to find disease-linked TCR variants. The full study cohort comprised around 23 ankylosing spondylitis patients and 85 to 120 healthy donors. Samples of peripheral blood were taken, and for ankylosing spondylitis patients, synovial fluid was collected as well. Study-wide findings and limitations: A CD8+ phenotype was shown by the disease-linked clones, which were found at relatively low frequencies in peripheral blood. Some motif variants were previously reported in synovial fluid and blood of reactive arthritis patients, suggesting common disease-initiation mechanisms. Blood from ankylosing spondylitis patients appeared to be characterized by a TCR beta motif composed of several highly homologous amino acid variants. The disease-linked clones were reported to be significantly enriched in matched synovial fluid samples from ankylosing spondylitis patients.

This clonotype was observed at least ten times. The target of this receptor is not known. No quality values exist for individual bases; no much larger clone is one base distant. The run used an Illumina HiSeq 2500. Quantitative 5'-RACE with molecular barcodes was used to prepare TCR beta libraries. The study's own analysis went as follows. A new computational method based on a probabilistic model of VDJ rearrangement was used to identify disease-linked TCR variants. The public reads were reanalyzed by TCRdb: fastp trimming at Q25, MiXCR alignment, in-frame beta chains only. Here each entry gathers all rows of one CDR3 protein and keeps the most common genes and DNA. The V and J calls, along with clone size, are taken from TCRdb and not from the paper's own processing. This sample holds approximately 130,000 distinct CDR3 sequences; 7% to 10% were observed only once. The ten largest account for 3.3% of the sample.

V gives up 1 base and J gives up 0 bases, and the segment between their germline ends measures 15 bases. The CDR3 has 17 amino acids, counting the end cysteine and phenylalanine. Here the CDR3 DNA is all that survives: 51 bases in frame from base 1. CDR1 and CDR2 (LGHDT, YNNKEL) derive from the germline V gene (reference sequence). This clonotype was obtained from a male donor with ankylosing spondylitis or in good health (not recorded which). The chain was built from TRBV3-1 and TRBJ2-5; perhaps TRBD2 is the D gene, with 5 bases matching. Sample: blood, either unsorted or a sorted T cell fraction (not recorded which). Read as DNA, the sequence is TGTGCCAGCAGCCAAGGTTCCGGGGTCGAGTACCAAGAGACCCAGTACTTC. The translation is CASSQGSGVEYQETQYF.